Reported below is one T cell receptor beta chain. The antigen remains undetermined. These patients, aged 18 to 65, had recently diagnosed hyperthyroidism lasting under 2 months. The data originate from a study of T cells in Graves' hyperthyroidism and ophthalmopathy. Study context: Peripheral blood was secured at the point of initial diagnosis, before any treatment. Study findings and constraints: In simple terms, a model built on 13 V-J features told ophthalmopathy apart from stable hyperthyroidism. Ophthalmopathy was model-predicted a median 6.5 months pre-onset.

V was shortened by 6 bases and J by 6 bases, with 15 bases between the two germline ends. CDR1 is MNHNS, CDR2 SASEGT, per germline. The CDR3 runs to 14 residues. Amplification of TCR beta CDR3 regions was performed using RNA transcripts as template. In the first-round RT-PCR of the TCR CDR3, the HTBI primer set was used. TCRdb re-analysed the multiplex PCR reads in MiXCR, keeping a single row per CDR3 protein. This sample has 550,000 to 600,000 distinct CDR3 sequences, with approximately 15% found just once. Sequencing was done on a sample of blood. The clonotype comes from a woman in her late teens or twenties with Graves' hyperthyroidism. V usage is TRBV6-1 and J usage is TRBJ2-1, with a tentative D call TRBD2 (6 bases). The CDR3 nucleotides are TGTGCCAGCAGCACGGGAGACAGTTTCAATGAGCAGTTCTTC. It encodes CASSTGDSFNEQFF.